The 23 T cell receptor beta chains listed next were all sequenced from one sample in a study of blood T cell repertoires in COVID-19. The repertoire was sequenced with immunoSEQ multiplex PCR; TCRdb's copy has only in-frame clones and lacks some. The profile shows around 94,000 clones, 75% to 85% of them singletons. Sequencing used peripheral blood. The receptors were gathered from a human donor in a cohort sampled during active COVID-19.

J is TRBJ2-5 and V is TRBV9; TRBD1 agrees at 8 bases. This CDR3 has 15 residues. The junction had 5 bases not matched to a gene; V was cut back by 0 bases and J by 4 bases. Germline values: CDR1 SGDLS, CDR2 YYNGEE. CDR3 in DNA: TGTGCCAGCAGCGTAGGAACAGGGGGACGAGAGACCCAGTACTTC. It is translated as CASSVGTGGRETQYF.

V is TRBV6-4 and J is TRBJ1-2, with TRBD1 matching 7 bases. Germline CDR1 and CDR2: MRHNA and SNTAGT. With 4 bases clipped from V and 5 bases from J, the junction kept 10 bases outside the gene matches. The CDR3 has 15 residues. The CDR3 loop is CASSGQGGPRYGYTF. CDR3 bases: TGTGCCAGCAGTGGTCAGGGGGGCCCGCGGTATGGCTACACCTTC.

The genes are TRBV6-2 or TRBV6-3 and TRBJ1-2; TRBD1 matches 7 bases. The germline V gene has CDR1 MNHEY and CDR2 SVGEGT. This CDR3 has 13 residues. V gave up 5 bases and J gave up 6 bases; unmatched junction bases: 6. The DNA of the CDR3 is TGTGCCAGCAGTGACACAGGGGTTAATGGCTACACCTTC. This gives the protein CASSDTGVNGYTF.

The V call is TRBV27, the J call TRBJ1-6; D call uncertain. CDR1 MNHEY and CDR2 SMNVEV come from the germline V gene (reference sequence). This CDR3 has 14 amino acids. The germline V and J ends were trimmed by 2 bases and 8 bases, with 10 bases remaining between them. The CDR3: CASSLEDHHSPLHF. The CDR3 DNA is TGTGCCAGCAGTTTAGAGGATCATCATTCACCCCTCCACTTT.

CDR3 amino acids: CASSSAGGLAKNIQYF. CDR3 in DNA: TGTGCCAGCAGCTCTGCGGGGGGACTAGCCAAAAACATTCAGTACTTC. V is TRBV7-9 and J is TRBJ2-4; 8 positions match TRBD2. V lost 4 bases to trimming and J lost 0 bases; unmatched junction nucleotides: 5. Per the germline V gene, CDR1 is SEHNR and CDR2 is FQNEAQ (reference sequence). CDR3 size: 16 residues.

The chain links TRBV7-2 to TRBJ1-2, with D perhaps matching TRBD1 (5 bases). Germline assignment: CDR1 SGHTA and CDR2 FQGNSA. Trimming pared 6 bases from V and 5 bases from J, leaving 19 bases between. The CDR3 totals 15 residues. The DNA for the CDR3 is TGTGCCAGCAGAATGAACCGGGGCGGGGGGTATGGCTACACCTTC. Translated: CASRMNRGGGYGYTF.

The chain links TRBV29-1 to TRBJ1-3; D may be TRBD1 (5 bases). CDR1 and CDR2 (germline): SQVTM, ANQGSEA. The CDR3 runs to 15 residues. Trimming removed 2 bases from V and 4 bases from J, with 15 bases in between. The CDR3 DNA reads TGCAGCGTTGAAACCGGCAGGGCCTCGGGAAACACCATATATTTT. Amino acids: CSVETGRASGNTIYF.

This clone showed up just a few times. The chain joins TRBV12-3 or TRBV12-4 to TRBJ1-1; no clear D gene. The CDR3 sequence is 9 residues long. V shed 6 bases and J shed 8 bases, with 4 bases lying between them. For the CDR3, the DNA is TGTGCCAGCAGCCTCGAAGCTTTCTTT. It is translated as CASSLEAFF.

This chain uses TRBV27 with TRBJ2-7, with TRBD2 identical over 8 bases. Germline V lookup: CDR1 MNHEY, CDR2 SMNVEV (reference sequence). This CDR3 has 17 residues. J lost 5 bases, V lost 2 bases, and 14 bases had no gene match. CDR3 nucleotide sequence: TGTGCCAGCAGTTTAGAGGCGACTAGCGCTAGACCTAACGAGCAGTACTTC. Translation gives CASSLEATSARPNEQYF.

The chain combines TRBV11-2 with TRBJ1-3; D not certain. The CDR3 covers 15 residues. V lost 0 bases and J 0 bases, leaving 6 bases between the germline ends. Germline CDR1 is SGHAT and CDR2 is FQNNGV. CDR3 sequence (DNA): TGTGCCAGCAGCTTAGACAGATTCTCTGGAAACACCATATATTTT. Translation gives CASSLDRFSGNTIYF. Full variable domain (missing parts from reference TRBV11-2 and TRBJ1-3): EAGVAQSPRYKIIEKRQSVAFWCNPISGHATLYWYQQILGQGPKLLIQFQNNGVVDDSQLPKDRFSAERLKGVDSTLKIQPAKLEDSAVYLCASSLDRFSGNTIYFGEGSWLTVV.

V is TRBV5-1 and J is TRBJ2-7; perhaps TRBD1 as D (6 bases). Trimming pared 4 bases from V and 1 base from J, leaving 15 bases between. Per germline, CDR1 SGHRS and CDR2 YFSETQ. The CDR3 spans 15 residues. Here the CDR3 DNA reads TGCGCCAGCAGCGAAAGGACAGCTGAATCCTACGAGCAGTACTTC. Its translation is CASSERTAESYEQYF.

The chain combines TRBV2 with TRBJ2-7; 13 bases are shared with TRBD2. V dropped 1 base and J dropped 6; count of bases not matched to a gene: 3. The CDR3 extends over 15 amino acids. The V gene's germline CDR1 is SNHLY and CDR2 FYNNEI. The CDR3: CASSEVRLAGGEQYF. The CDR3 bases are TGTGCCAGCAGTGAAGTGCGACTAGCGGGAGGCGAGCAGTACTTC.

The CDR3 region has the DNA TGTGCCAGCAGCGTTAGCGGGCCCAGAGATACGCAGTATTTT. This sequence encodes CASSVSGPRDTQYF. The rearrangement links TRBV7-3 to TRBJ2-3; 7 bases are shared with TRBD2. Germline trimming cut 5 bases from V and 5 bases from J; bases unmatched to any gene: 7. CDR3 size: 14 residues. CDR1 SGHTA and CDR2 FQGTGA come from the germline V gene. The full variable domain, rest sourced from reference TRBV7-3 and TRBJ2-3, is GAGVSQTPSNKVTEKGKYVELRCDPISGHTALYWYRQSLGQGPEFLIYFQGTGAADDSGLPNDRFFAVRPEGSVSTLKIQRTERGDSAVYLCASSVSGPRDTQYFGPGTRLTVL.

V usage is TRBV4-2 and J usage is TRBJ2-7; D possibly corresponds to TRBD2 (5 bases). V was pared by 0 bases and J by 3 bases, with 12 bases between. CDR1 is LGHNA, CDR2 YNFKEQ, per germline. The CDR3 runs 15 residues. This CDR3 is CASSQEGRSGYEQYF. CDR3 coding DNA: TGTGCCAGCAGCCAAGAAGGGAGAAGCGGCTACGAGCAGTACTTC.

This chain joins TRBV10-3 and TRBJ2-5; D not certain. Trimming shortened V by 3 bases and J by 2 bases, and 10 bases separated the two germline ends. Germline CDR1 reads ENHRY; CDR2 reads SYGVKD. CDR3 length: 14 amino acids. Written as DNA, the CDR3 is TGTGCCATCAGTGATAGAAACGATCAAGAGACCCAGTACTTC. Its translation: CAISDRNDQETQYF.

CDR3 protein: CASSEGGSFYNEQFF. CDR3 in DNA: TGTGCCAGCAGTGAAGGCGGGAGTTTTTACAATGAGCAGTTCTTC. The V and J genes are TRBV2 and TRBJ2-1; 7 nucleotides align to TRBD2. This CDR3 has 15 amino acids. J gave up 4 bases and V 1 base, and 4 bases lay outside the gene matches. Germline V gene data show CDR1 as SNHLY and CDR2 as FYNNEI.

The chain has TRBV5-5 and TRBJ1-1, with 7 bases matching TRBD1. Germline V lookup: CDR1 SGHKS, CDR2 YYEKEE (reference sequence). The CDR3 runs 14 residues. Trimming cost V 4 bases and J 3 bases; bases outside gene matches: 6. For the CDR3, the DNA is TGTGCCAGCAGCCCGACAGGGCGGGACACTGAAGCTTTCTTT. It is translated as CASSPTGRDTEAFF.

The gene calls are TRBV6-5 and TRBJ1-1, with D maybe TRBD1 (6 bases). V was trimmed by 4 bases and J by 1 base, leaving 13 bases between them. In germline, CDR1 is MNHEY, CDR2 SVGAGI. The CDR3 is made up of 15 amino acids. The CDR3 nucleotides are TGTGCCAGCAGTTTGGGACAATCTGGGAACACTGAAGCTTTCTTT. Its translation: CASSLGQSGNTEAFF.

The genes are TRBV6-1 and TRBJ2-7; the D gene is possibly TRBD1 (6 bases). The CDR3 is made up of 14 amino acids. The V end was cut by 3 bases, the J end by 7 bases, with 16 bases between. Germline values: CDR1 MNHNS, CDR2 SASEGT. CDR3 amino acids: CASSEIQGGIEQYF. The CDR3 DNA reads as TGTGCCAGCAGTGAGATACAGGGTGGTATAGAGCAGTACTTC.

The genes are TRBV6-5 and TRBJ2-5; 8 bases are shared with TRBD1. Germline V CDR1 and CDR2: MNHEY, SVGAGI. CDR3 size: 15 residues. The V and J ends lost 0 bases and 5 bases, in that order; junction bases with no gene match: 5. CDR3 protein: CASSYSGTGYETQYF. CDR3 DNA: TGTGCCAGCAGTTACTCTGGGACAGGCTACGAGACCCAGTACTTC.

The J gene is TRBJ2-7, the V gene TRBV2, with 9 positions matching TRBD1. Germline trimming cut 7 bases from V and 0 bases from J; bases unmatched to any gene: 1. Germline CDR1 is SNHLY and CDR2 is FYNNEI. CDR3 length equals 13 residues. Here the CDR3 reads CASKTGGSYEQYF. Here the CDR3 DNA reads TGTGCCAGCAAGACAGGGGGCTCCTACGAGCAGTACTTC.

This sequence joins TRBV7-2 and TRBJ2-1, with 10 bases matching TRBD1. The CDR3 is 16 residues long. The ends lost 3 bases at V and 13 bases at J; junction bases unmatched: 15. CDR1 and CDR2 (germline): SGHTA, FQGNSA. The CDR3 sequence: CASSLGGQGQSTSQFF. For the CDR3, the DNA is TGTGCCAGCAGCTTGGGGGGACAGGGGCAATCCACCAGCCAGTTCTTC.

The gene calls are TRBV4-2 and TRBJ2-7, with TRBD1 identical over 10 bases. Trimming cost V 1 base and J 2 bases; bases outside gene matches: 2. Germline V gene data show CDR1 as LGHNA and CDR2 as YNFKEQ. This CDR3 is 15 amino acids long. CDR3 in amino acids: CASSQGQGATYEQYF. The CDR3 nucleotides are TGTGCCAGCAGCCAAGGACAGGGGGCTACCTACGAGCAGTACTTC.